This T cell receptor beta chain is drawn from a study of CD4+ T cells in melanoma. Some clones are missing from TCRdb's copy, which holds only in-frame ones; the method was immunoSEQ multiplex PCR. The table lists 11,000 or so clones, over 60% of them singletons. The CDR3 covers 12 residues. Specimen: cells from a culture (not recorded whether cultured in vitro). This clonotype originated in a human donor with melanoma. The chain couples TRBV21-1 to TRBJ1-1. TRBV21-1 is marked as a pseudogene. The CDR3, as DNA: TGTGCCAGCAGCGGTCTTAATGTTGAAGCTTTCTTT. Translating gives CASSGLNVEAFF.